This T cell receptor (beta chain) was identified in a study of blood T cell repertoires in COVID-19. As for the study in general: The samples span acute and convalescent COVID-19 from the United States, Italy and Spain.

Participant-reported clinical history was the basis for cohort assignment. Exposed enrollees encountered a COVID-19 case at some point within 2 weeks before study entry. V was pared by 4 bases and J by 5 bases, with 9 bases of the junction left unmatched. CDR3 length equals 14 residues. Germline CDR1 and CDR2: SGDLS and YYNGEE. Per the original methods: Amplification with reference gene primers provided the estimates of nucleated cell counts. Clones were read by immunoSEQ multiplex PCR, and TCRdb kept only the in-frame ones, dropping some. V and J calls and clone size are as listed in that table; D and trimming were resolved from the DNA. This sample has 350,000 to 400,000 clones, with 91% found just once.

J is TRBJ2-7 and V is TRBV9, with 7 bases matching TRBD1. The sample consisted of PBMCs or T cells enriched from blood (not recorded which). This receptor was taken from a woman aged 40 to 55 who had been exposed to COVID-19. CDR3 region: CASSPNLDRDEQYF. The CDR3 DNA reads TGTGCCAGCAGCCCTAATCTAGACAGGGACGAGCAGTACTTC.